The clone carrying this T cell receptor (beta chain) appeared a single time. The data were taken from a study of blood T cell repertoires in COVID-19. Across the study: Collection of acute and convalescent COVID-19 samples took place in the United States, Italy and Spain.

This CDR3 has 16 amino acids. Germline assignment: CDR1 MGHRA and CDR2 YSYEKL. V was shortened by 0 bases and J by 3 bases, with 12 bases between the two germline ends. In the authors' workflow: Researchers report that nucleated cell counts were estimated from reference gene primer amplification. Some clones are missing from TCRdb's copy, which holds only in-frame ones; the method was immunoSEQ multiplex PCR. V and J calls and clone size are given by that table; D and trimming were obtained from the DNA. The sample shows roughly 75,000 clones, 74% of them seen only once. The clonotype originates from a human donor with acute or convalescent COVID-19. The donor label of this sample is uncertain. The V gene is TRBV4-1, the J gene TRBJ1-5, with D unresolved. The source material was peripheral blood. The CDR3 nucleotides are TGCGCCAGCAGCCAAGATGCCTTTGGGCCCAATCAGCCCCAGCATTTT. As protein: CASSQDAFGPNQPQHF.